This T cell receptor (beta chain) was documented in a study of blood T cell repertoires in COVID-19 (dated by TCRdb to 2018 to 2020). With respect to the entire study: Samples from collaborators originated in the United States, Italy and Spain and spanned both the acute and convalescent phases of COVID-19. The prospective study material was composed of cDNA or gDNA derived from T cells, B-cell-depleted T cells, or PBMCs. Deeply sampled blood TCRbeta repertoires from subjects exposed to, actively infected with, or recovered from COVID-19 were included in the dataset. The repertoires were released in a freely available public database intended as a resource for research on the immune response to SARS-CoV-2. The samples were drawn from two sources: the first 160 participants of the ongoing ImmuneRACE study, and some 1,300 subjects contributed by 6 global collaborators. Sample metadata almost always included a de-identified subject ID, COVID-19 status, age in years and sex. HLA class I and class II types, where available, came from metadata supplied by the sample provider rather than from assay-based typing.

General study outcomes and caveats: The amount of clinical and demographic metadata varied by source and participant and was provided uncurated.

TCRbeta CDR3 regions were amplified from genomic DNA using the immunoSEQ Assay, a bias-controlled multiplex PCR. As for how the authors treated the data: Nucleated cell counts per sample were estimated from amplification of reference gene primers within the assay. Sequence reads were collapsed and filtered to measure the absolute abundance of every unique TCRbeta CDR3 rearrangement. For each sample, productive Simpson clonality was calculated by taking the square root of Simpson's diversity index across productive rearrangements. In its TCRdb copy, this immuneACCESS table keeps in-frame sequences only and misses some clones. Where compared with another copy, unresolved V genes explain less than half of these, and the others have no known cause. That table gives V, J and clone size, and the DNA gave D and trimming. The sample records 140,000 to 150,000 clones, 70% to 90% of which are singletons. About 3% of the sample goes to the ten largest clones.

To note about this clone: Its antigen is not yet known. No base quality information exists; no much larger clone differs at one position.

The collaborating institutions used their own protocols to collect whole blood in K2EDTA tubes. Collaborator samples were shipped for TCRbeta analysis as frozen whole blood, isolated PBMCs, or DNA extracted from either sample type. Material for sequencing was peripheral blood. This receptor was taken from a woman in her 40s with active or convalescent COVID-19.

The sequenced DNA is TGTGCCAGCACCTCCTCCGGGAACACTAACTATGGCTACACCTTC. Its coded protein is CASTSSGNTNYGYTF. The rearranged chain carries TRBV7-2 and TRBJ1-2, with no reliable assignment of the D segment. As encoded in the germline V gene, CDR1 is SGHTA while CDR2 is FQGNSA. V gives up 7 bases and J gives up 0 bases, and the segment between their germline ends measures 15 bases. Counted from cysteine to phenylalanine, this CDR3 has 15 amino acids. Only the CDR3 region is kept as DNA, spanning 45 bases read in frame from base 1.